This TCR beta chain came from a study of T cell clones after liver transplantation. Profiled with immunoSEQ multiplex PCR; TCRdb holds only in-frame clones, not every one. The sample lists about 21,000 clones, approximately 93% occurring once. V gave up 6 bases and J gave up 5 bases; unmatched junction bases: 5. Germline CDR1 is KGHSY and CDR2 is FQNENV. This CDR3 has 13 residues. This receptor was taken from a human patient who received a liver transplant. Some T cells may arise from the graft donor. J is TRBJ2-5 and V is TRBV16; 8 bases fit TRBD1. Sequencing used CD8+ T cells from blood, obtained approximately 27 months after liver transplant. The CDR3 DNA reads as TGTGCCAGCAGTCTGGACAGGGAGGAGACCCAGTACTTC. Translation gives CASSLDREETQYF.